The 32 T cell receptor beta chains reported below all come from one sample, sequenced in a study of blood T cell repertoires in COVID-19. The data were produced by immunoSEQ multiplex PCR, yet TCRdb's version contains in-frame clones alone and is incomplete. This table has approximately 500,000 clones, roughly 89% appearing once. The source material was peripheral blood. The receptors were sampled from a man younger than 35 with COVID-19, enrolled during active disease.

To note about this clone: This sample includes further DNA sequences coding for the same CDR3. This sequence joins TRBV19 and TRBJ1-5; D may be TRBD1 (5 bases). The CDR3 is made up of 13 amino acids. Germline V gene lookup returns CDR1 LNHDA and CDR2 SQIVND (reference sequence). V lost 3 bases and J 4 bases, leaving 7 bases between the germline ends. The DNA of the CDR3 is TGTGCCAGTAGTATGCAGGGAAATCAGCCCCAGCATTTT. Encoded protein: CASSMQGNQPQHF.

The chain carries TRBV5-1 and TRBJ2-3; 9 nucleotides agree with TRBD1. Trimming at V came to 1 base and at J to 2 bases, leaving 2 bases not matched to a gene. The CDR3 extends over 15 amino acids. CDR1 is SGHRS and CDR2 is YFSETQ in the germline V gene. This chain's CDR3 is CASSLWDRDTDTQYF. The DNA for the CDR3 is TGCGCCAGCAGCTTGTGGGACAGGGACACAGATACGCAGTATTTT.

Note on this clone: Other DNA sequences in this specimen translate into the identical CDR3. The CDR3 reads CASSQGQGNTGELFF. Written as DNA, the CDR3 is TGCGCCAGCAGCCAAGGACAGGGGAACACCGGGGAGCTGTTTTTT. V and J are TRBV4-1 and TRBJ2-2, with TRBD1 matching 7 bases. Looked up from germline, CDR1 is MGHRA and CDR2 is YSYEKL. CDR3 size: 15 residues. V gave up 1 base and J gave up 1 base; unmatched junction bases: 0.

The V call is TRBV6-5, the J call TRBJ2-7; 9 positions agree with TRBD2. The germline V gene has CDR1 MNHEY and CDR2 SVGAGI. The CDR3 consists of 13 residues. J was trimmed by 5 bases and V by 5 bases; bases with no gene match: 4. CDR3 bases: TGTGCCAGCAGTATAATAGCGGGAGACGAGCAGTACTTC. As protein: CASSIIAGDEQYF.

This clone was seen once. This chain links TRBV7-6 with TRBJ2-5, with 7 bases that match TRBD2. Unmatched junction bases numbered 9, after V lost 0 bases and J lost 2 bases. Germline V gene lookup returns CDR1 SGHVS and CDR2 FNYEAQ. This CDR3 has 17 amino acids. CDR3: CASSLASGAGRQETQYF. The CDR3 nucleotides read TGTGCCAGCAGCTTAGCGTCGGGAGCGGGGAGACAAGAGACCCAGTACTTC.

V and J are TRBV5-5 and TRBJ2-1; tentative D call: TRBD2 (5 bases). The CDR3 totals 13 residues. The V and J ends lost 4 bases and 2 bases respectively, with 7 bases between them. Germline V gene data show CDR1 as SGHKS and CDR2 as YYEKEE (reference sequence). The CDR3: CASSRTPYNEQFF. The CDR3 DNA follows: TGTGCCAGCAGCCGGACTCCCTACAATGAGCAGTTCTTC.

This rearrangement joins TRBV6-5 to TRBJ1-6, with a weak D call TRBD1 (5 bases). The CDR3 has 15 amino acids. Germline V lookup: CDR1 MNHEY, CDR2 SVGAGI. V lost 2 bases, J lost 7 bases, and 12 bases lay in between. The CDR3 region has the DNA TGTGCCAGCAGTTACCTATCAGGGTTGAATTCACCCCTCCACTTT. Protein sequence: CASSYLSGLNSPLHF.

V and J are TRBV19 and TRBJ2-7, with D unresolved. V lost 5 bases and J 1 base, leaving 6 bases between the germline ends. The length of the CDR3 is 12 residues. Germline-derived CDR1 and CDR2 are LNHDA and SQIVND (reference sequence). The CDR3 loop is CASSLFSYEQYF. The CDR3 coding sequence is TGTGCCAGTAGTCTCTTTTCCTACGAGCAGTACTTC.

V is TRBV7-8 and J is TRBJ2-7; TRBD1 matches at 10 bases. Germline CDR1 reads SGHVS; CDR2 reads FQNEAQ. J lost 6 bases, V lost 5 bases, and 10 bases had no gene match. CDR3 length: 15 amino acids. Here the CDR3 DNA reads TGTGCCAGCAGCCCTAGCCCGGGACAGGGGATCGAGCAGTACTTC. It specifies CASSPSPGQGIEQYF.

This clone has just one count. J is TRBJ2-1 and V is TRBV15; 11 bases map to TRBD2. There are 15 residues in the CDR3. J was trimmed by 7 bases and V by 3 bases; bases with no gene match: 5. From germline, CDR1 is LNHNV and CDR2 YYDKDF (reference sequence). The CDR3 nucleotides read TGTGCCACCAGCAGGGTAGCGGGAGGGGGTAATGAGCAGTTCTTC. Protein sequence: CATSRVAGGGNEQFF.

This clone was observed a single time. The V and J genes are TRBV7-8 and TRBJ2-2; 7 positions match TRBD2. Germline V lookup: CDR1 SGHVS, CDR2 FQNEAQ. This CDR3 has 18 residues. Trimming cost V 2 bases and J 4 bases; bases outside gene matches: 13. The DNA for the CDR3 is TGTGCCAGCAGCTTATTTGTCCTGGCTAGCGGTCCCACCGGGGAGCTGTTTTTT. Translating it yields CASSLFVLASGPTGELFF. The full variable domain, with the rest looked up from reference TRBV7-8 and TRBJ2-2, is GAGVSQSPRYKVAKRGQDVALRCDPISGHVSLFWYQQALGQGPEFLTYFQNEAQLDKSGLPSDRFFAERPEGSVSTLKIQRTQQEDSAVYLCASSLFVLASGPTGELFFGEGSRLTVL.

This clone was seen at least ten times. The chain links TRBV12-3 or TRBV12-4 to TRBJ1-2; 9 bases line up with TRBD1. V shed 8 bases, J shed 4 bases, and the junction held 5 bases outside the gene matches. The CDR3 sequence is 13 residues long. As DNA, the CDR3 is TGTGCCAGCGAGAACAGGGGGCGCTATGGCTACACCTTC. Its protein is CASENRGRYGYTF.

A single count supports this clone. J is TRBJ2-7 and V is TRBV27; 9 bases match TRBD1. Trimming at V came to 5 bases and at J to 7 bases, leaving 12 bases not matched to a gene. In germline, CDR1 is MNHEY, CDR2 SMNVEV (reference sequence). The CDR3 covers 15 residues. CDR3 residues: CASSPTTGGRREQYF. CDR3 DNA sequence: TGTGCCAGCAGTCCAACGACAGGGGGTCGGAGGGAGCAGTACTTC.

The gene calls are TRBV29-1 and TRBJ2-2, with 10 bases fitting TRBD2. The CDR3 loop spans 16 amino acids. The V segment lost 2 bases and the J segment 5 bases; nucleotides outside the gene matches: 8. The germline gives CDR1 SQVTM, CDR2 ANQGSEA. CDR3 region: CSVELLQAGGTGELFF. Written as DNA, the CDR3 is TGCAGCGTTGAACTGTTGCAAGCGGGAGGGACCGGGGAGCTGTTTTTT.

The chain recombines TRBV11-2 with TRBJ2-1; 8 bases line up with TRBD2. Germline assignment: CDR1 SGHAT and CDR2 FQNNGV. The CDR3 contains 14 residues. The ends lost 1 base at V and 11 bases at J; junction bases unmatched: 7. The CDR3 here is CASSLAPSGRKQFF. Here the CDR3 DNA reads TGTGCCAGCAGCTTAGCCCCGAGCGGGAGAAAGCAGTTCTTC.

The rearrangement links TRBV7-9 to TRBJ1-3; D is ambiguous. Germline loops: CDR1 SEHNR, CDR2 FQNEAQ (reference sequence). V dropped 3 bases and J dropped 4 bases, with 4 bases sitting between them. This CDR3 has 12 residues. CDR3 DNA: TGTGCCAGCAGCTTCCTAGGAAACACCATATATTTT. Translated, it gives CASSFLGNTIYF.

This clone was counted only a few times. This sequence joins TRBV7-9 and TRBJ1-1; D ambiguous. Looked up from germline, CDR1 is SEHNR and CDR2 is FQNEAQ (reference sequence). This CDR3 has 13 residues. Trimming left V 6 bases short and J 6 bases short, with 14 bases between. As DNA, the CDR3 is TGTGCCAGCAGTCCAAGACAAATCCCTGAAGCTTTCTTT. It yields the protein CASSPRQIPEAFF.

J is TRBJ2-7 and V is TRBV10-2, with 12 bases identical to TRBD2. V dropped 7 bases and J dropped 3; count of bases not matched to a gene: 16. Germline values: CDR1 WSHSY, CDR2 SAAADI. This CDR3 spans 18 amino acids. Written as DNA, the CDR3 is TGCGCCAGCAATCCTCGTGGGGTTCGGACTAGCGGGAACTACGAGCAGTACTTC. Amino acid sequence: CASNPRGVRTSGNYEQYF.

The sample holds many counts of this clone. The chain employs TRBV6-6 and TRBJ2-3; 8 bases match TRBD2. V lost 5 bases to trimming and J lost 0 bases; unmatched junction nucleotides: 10. The CDR3 consists of 17 residues. CDR1 and CDR2 (germline): MNHNY, SVGAGI (reference sequence). CDR3 amino acids: CASSRNRLASSTDTQYF. DNA of the CDR3: TGTGCCAGCAGTCGAAACCGACTAGCGAGTAGCACAGATACGCAGTATTTT.

The chain links TRBV5-1 to TRBJ1-5, with D perhaps TRBD1 (5 bases). The CDR3 spans 15 residues. CDR1 and CDR2 from the germline V gene are SGHRS and YFSETQ. Between the trimmed V and J ends, which lost 1 base and 1 base, there was a span of 9 bases. The CDR3: CASSLTGESNQPQHF. The DNA of the CDR3 is TGCGCCAGCAGCTTGACGGGGGAGAGCAATCAGCCCCAGCATTTT.

This clone was found a few times. The genes are TRBV19 and TRBJ1-6; 10 bases line up with TRBD1. With 5 bases clipped from V and 7 bases from J, the junction kept 5 bases outside the gene matches. Looked up from germline, CDR1 is LNHDA and CDR2 is SQIVND (reference sequence). There are 15 residues in the CDR3. The CDR3 coding sequence is TGTGCCAGTAGTGCCCCGGGACAGGGGAATTCACCCCTCCACTTT. This codes for CASSAPGQGNSPLHF.

The V gene is TRBV19, the J gene TRBJ1-3; possibly TRBD1 for D (5 bases). CDR3 length: 14 residues. Germline V gene lookup returns CDR1 LNHDA and CDR2 SQIVND (reference sequence). The CDR3: CATKGRGTGNTIYF. The CDR3, as DNA: TGTGCAACCAAAGGGCGGGGGACTGGAAACACCATATATTTT.

This chain joins TRBV7-2 and TRBJ2-3, with D tentatively TRBD2 (5 bases). Trimming removed 5 bases at V and 1 base at J, with 13 bases between. This CDR3 has 15 residues. Germline V gene data show CDR1 as SGHTA and CDR2 as FQGNSA. In nucleotides, the CDR3 is TGTGCCAGCAGCGATATCAGCGGTCGCACAGATACGCAGTATTTT. It is translated as CASSDISGRTDTQYF.

The chain employs TRBV7-2 and TRBJ2-1; no clear D. The germline V and J ends were trimmed by 3 bases and 4 bases, with 7 bases remaining between them. The germline gives CDR1 SGHTA, CDR2 FQGNSA. The CDR3 has 13 residues. CDR3 in amino acids: CASSLQAYNEQFF. The CDR3 DNA is TGTGCCAGCAGCTTGCAAGCATACAATGAGCAGTTCTTC.

This sequence joins TRBV5-4 and TRBJ2-3; D is undetermined. CDR1 is SGHNT and CDR2 is YYREEE in the germline V gene (reference sequence). Trimming left V 1 base short and J 6 bases short, with 9 bases between. This CDR3 is built from 13 residues. The CDR3 nucleotides are TGTGCCAGCAGCTTGCCCTCCGGGGATACGCAGTATTTT. This translates into CASSLPSGDTQYF.

V and J are TRBV5-4 and TRBJ1-4; 7 bases are a match to TRBD1. The V gene's germline CDR1 is SGHNT and CDR2 YYREEE (reference sequence). V lost 0 bases, J lost 5 bases, and 1 base stayed unmatched. CDR3 length: 14 residues. In DNA, the CDR3 is TGTGCCAGCAGCTTGGAAGGGGGCAATGAAAAACTGTTTTTT. Protein: CASSLEGGNEKLFF.

This clone was picked up a small number of times. The chain joins TRBV19 to TRBJ1-6, with D unclear. The V end lost 3 bases, the J end lost 5 bases, and 8 bases lay between the germline ends. CDR3 length: 14 residues. Germline CDR1 reads LNHDA; CDR2 reads SQIVND (reference sequence). CDR3 sequence reads: CASSISGDNSPLHF. In DNA, the CDR3 is TGTGCCAGTAGTATCTCCGGGGATAATTCACCCCTCCACTTT.

This CDR3 is CASSDVQTNTGELFF. In DNA, the CDR3 is TGTGCCAGCAGTGACGTGCAGACGAACACCGGGGAGCTGTTTTTT. The genes are TRBV2 and TRBJ2-2; D is unclear. Between the trimmed V and J ends, which lost 3 bases and 0 bases, there was a span of 8 bases. Germline CDR1 reads SNHLY; CDR2 reads FYNNEI. The CDR3 extends over 15 amino acids.

The genes are TRBV11-2 and TRBJ1-5; 12 nucleotides match TRBD1. With 4 bases clipped from V and 6 bases from J, the junction kept 4 bases outside the gene matches. Germline-derived CDR1 and CDR2 are SGHAT and FQNNGV. The CDR3 runs to 15 residues. The CDR3 spells CASSSGTGGGQPQHF. The DNA for the CDR3 is TGTGCCAGCAGCTCCGGGACAGGGGGCGGTCAGCCCCAGCATTTT.

The chain uses TRBV3-1 (or the pseudogene TRBV3-2) and TRBJ2-3; D remains unclear. The CDR3 sequence is 13 residues long. Germline V gives CDR1 LGHDT, CDR2 YNNKEL (reference sequence). The V and J ends lost 1 base and 1 base respectively, with 3 bases between them. The CDR3 sequence is CASSQGRTDTQYF. The CDR3 DNA sequence: TGTGCCAGCAGCCAAGGGCGCACAGATACGCAGTATTTT.

The CDR3 nucleotides read TGCGCCAGCAGCTTGTTAGGCGGAGAGAACACTGAAGCTTTCTTT. This translates into CASSLLGGENTEAFF. The chain is built from TRBV5-1 and TRBJ1-1; no clear D gene. This CDR3 has 15 amino acids. Per the germline V gene, CDR1 is SGHRS and CDR2 is YFSETQ. V lost 1 base to trimming and J lost 1 base, with 11 bases between them.

The chain is built from TRBV9 and TRBJ2-2; D may be TRBD2 (6 bases). The CDR3 spans 13 residues. Germline-derived CDR1 and CDR2 are SGDLS and YYNGEE. Trimming pared 6 bases from V and 2 bases from J, leaving 8 bases between. The CDR3, as DNA: TGTGCCAGCAAGGAGGGTAACACCGGGGAGCTGTTTTTT. Translating gives CASKEGNTGELFF.